This T cell receptor beta chain is from a study of PD-1 blockade in classical Hodgkin lymphoma. Sequenced by immunoSEQ multiplex PCR; TCRdb stores in-frame clones only, minus some. The sample includes thousands of clones, 86% seen only once; the top ten take 1.5% to 2%. Germline V gives CDR1 LNHDA, CDR2 SQIVND (reference sequence). Losses at the gene ends were 3 bases for V and 1 base for J; bases not matched to a gene: 4. This CDR3 contains 16 residues. Notes on this clone: Its antigen remains unidentified.

Each patient experienced a relapse that followed autologous stem cell transplantation, and brentuximab vedotin exposure varied. The CD4+ T cells used were purified from thawed PBMCs through magnetic negative selection. Study findings and constraints: The study found complete responders had baseline diversity similar to newly diagnosed patients. Newly diagnosed patients reportedly had lower baseline TCR diversity than healthy donors. No one has yet defined what causes the repertoire differences, which may be disease activity or prior therapy.

This clonotype originated in a human donor with classical Hodgkin lymphoma. This chain links TRBV19 with TRBJ2-1; TRBD1 agrees at 9 bases. This sample comprised CD4+ T cells from blood, obtained at baseline. This CDR3 reads CASSMLQGASYNEQFF. The CDR3 region has the DNA TGTGCCAGTAGTATGTTACAGGGGGCATCCTACAATGAGCAGTTCTTC.